Given below is one TCR beta chain in context. The data stem from a study of blood T cell repertoires in COVID-19. The CDR3 runs to 15 residues. Germline trimming cut 6 bases from V and 7 bases from J; bases unmatched to any gene: 12. CDR1 and CDR2 from the germline V gene are MGHDK and SYGVNS. Repertoires were generated with immunoSEQ multiplex PCR, while TCRdb's copy carries only in-frame clones and drops some. This sample has approximately 360,000 clones, with 70% to 90% found just once. The TCR sequence derives from a man between 35 and 55 years old with acute or convalescent COVID-19. Sample: peripheral blood. V and J are TRBV25-1 and TRBJ2-7; 10 nucleotides match TRBD2. The CDR3 region has the DNA TGTGCCAGCAGCCCTAGCGGGGGCCCCTTTATTGAGCAGTACTTC. This encodes CASSPSGGPFIEQYF.